A selection of T cell receptor beta chains follows, all from one sample in a study of T cells in narcolepsy. Data came from immunoSEQ multiplex PCR; TCRdb stores just in-frame clones and leaves some out. The table includes 25,000 or so clones, roughly 85% detected once. Sequencing was carried out using memory (CD45RA-) CD4+ T cells from blood. These receptors were obtained from a human donor in good health. Both conserved end residues are part of each CDR3.

TRBV19 CASSLRLAYEQFF
TRBV5-4 CASSLSRRAGAEAFF
TRBV27 CASMAASGSNEQFF
TRBV10-1 CASSEAGAGCPGSNQPQHF
TRBV19 CASNRVNQPQHF
TRBV5-4 CASSLKNRGYGYTF
TRBV7-9 CASSLSGQDTQYF
TRBV7-2 CASSLMWEGQETQYF
TRBV4-2 CASSQGLANEKLFF
TRBV15 CATSNPVRQGLTYEQYF
TRBV14 CASRLTGTNEKLFF
TRBV7-2 CASSPPRHENEQFF
TRBV10-3 CATGANTGELFF
TRBV6-6 CASSSQGNNSPLHF
TRBV10-3 CAISIQETQYF
TRBV6-1 CASSERANEKLFF
TRBV11-2 CASSPDRTGSKLFF
TRBV19 CASSISQNYNNEQFF
TRBV14 CASSQLQGGDSYNEQFF
TRBV25-1 CASSDTAGGTGGEKLFF
TRBV6-5 CASSPDRGPNEKLFF
TRBV29-1 CSATQGPGELFF
TRBV27 CASSPGWRQETQYF
TRBV7-2 CASSSDKPILNTGELFF
TRBV6-5 CASSERGREEQFF
TRBV6-5 CASSERRGSEKLFF
TRBV28 CASSSGTGSGEQYF
TRBV7-9 CASSSYAVQAASNYGYTF
TRBV27 CASSAWTGAGETQYF
TRBV5-8 CASSLDRARETQYF
TRBV6-5 CASSYAGHGSGETQYF
TRBV6-6 CASSLASGGEQYF
TRBV28 CASSGRSGYTF
TRBV11-2 CASSSQGRGNTIYF
TRBV19 CASREAGGRTDTQYF
TRBV7-9 CASSLGDRGDF
TRBV7-2 CASSGTSGSAEQYF
TRBV11-2 CASSRGLAGVVGELFF
TRBV6-1 CASSERDRGFWYGYTF
TRBV15 CATSRFSSGRYNEQFF
TRBV27 CASSCPRDRLGETQYF
TRBV9 CASTFGDGNTEAFF
TRBV5-6 CASSSGQPNSPLHF
TRBV15 CATRDLSIDTQYF
TRBV29-1 CSVAKGQGTEAFF
TRBV4-3 CASSQGWGEQYF
TRBV5-1 CASSARDSYRGTEAFF
TRBV7-4 CASSALGATNEKLFF
TRBV5-1 CASSLMAGGPHEQYF
TRBV6-5 CASSPTMVGPQYF
TRBV4-2 CASSQGGEGRADTQYF
TRBV13 CASSPQGNTGELFF
TRBV11-2 CASSLSVGTGNEAFF
TRBV9 CASSAQGQLGNTIYF
TRBV4-2 CASSQVRQAYNEQFF
TRBV6-6 CASSPAPGEKLFF
TRBV5-8 CASSALNYGYTF
TRBV29-1 CSALVAGLDTQYF
TRBV11-2 CASSLESGSGYTF
TRBV28 CASTQSISPEAFF